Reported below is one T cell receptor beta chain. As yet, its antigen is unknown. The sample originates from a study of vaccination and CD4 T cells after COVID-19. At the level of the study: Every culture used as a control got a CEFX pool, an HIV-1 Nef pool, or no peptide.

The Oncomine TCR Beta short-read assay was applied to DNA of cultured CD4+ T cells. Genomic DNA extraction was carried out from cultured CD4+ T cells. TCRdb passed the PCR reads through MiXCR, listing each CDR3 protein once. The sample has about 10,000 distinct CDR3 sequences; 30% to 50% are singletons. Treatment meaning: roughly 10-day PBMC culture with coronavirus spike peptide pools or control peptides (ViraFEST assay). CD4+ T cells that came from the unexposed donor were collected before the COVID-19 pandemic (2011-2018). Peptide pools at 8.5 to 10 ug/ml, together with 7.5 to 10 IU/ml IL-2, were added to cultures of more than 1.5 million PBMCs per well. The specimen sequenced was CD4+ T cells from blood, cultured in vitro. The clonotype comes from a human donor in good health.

CDR3 sequence: CSGAGVTDTQYF. The CDR3 DNA sequence: TGCAGCGGAGCCGGGGTCACAGATACGCAGTATTTT. The chain has TRBV29-1 and TRBJ2-3; D is possibly TRBD2 (5 bases). Trimming pared 7 bases from V and 2 bases from J, leaving 10 bases between. This CDR3 is 12 amino acids long. In germline, CDR1 is SQVTM, CDR2 ANQGSEA.